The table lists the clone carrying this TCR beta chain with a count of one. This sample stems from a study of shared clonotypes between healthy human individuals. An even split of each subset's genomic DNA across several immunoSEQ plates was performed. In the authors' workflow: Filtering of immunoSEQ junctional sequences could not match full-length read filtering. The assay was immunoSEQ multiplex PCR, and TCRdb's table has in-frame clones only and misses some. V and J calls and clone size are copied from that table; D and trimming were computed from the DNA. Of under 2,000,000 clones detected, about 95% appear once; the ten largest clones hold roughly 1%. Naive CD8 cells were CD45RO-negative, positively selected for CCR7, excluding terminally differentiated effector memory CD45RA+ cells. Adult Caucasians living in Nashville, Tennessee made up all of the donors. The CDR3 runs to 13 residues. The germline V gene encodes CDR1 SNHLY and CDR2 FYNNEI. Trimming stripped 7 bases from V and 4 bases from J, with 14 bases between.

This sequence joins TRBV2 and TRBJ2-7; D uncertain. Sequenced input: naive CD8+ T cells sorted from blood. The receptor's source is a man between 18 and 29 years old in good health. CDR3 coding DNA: TGTGCCAGCAAGGGAAGCTCTTCTTACGAGCAGTACTTC. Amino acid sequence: CASKGSSSYEQYF.